This T cell receptor (beta chain) appears in the sequencing data of a study of blood T cell repertoires in COVID-19. Study details: The United States, Italy and Spain were the sources of the acute and convalescent COVID-19 samples.

Germline CDR1 is SGHAT and CDR2 is FQDESV (reference sequence). V lost 1 base, J lost 4 bases, and 2 bases stayed unmatched. This CDR3 has 15 residues. The study drew participants aged about 18 to 89 years from about two dozen US areas. Clinical histories supplied by participants themselves formed the basis of cohort assignment. Libraries were prepared by immunoSEQ multiplex PCR; TCRdb keeps only in-frame clonotypes and omits some of them. The table has approximately 230,000 clones, approximately 86% seen once. The genes are TRBV11-1 and TRBJ2-1, with TRBD2 matching 9 bases. Sequencing input: PBMCs or T cells enriched from blood (not recorded which). The receptor comes from a woman between 45 and 60 years old with acute COVID-19. The CDR3 sequence is CASSLGSGSYNEQFF. CDR3 coding DNA: TGTGCCAGCAGCTTAGGTAGCGGGAGTTACAATGAGCAGTTCTTC.